The source of this T cell receptor (beta chain) is a study of T cell changes during pregnancy in multiple sclerosis. The protocol was immunoSEQ multiplex PCR, while the TCRdb copy is restricted to in-frame clones and leaves out a portion. Counted here are more than 9,000 clones, more than 85% occurring once; the ten biggest clones make up 5.1%. The CDR3 has 17 amino acids. The germline CDR1 and CDR2 sequences are SGDLS and YYNGEE. Trimming cost V 0 bases and J 4 bases; bases outside gene matches: 11. The chain employs TRBV9 and TRBJ2-5, with 8 nucleotides matching TRBD2. This receptor was identified in a female donor in good health, enrolled as a control in a pregnancy study. This specimen consisted of CD8+ T cells from peripheral blood mononuclear cells, obtained in the first trimester of pregnancy. CDR3 sequence (DNA): TGTGCCAGCAGCGTAGGGGTCGGGGGGGAACGTGGAGAGACCCAGTACTTC. It yields the protein CASSVGVGGERGETQYF. The entire variable domain, with the rest obtained from reference TRBV9 and TRBJ2-5, is as follows: DSGVTQTPKHLITATGQRVTLRCSPRSGDLSVYWYQQSLDQGLQFLIQYYNGEERAKGNILERFSAQQFPDLHSELNLSSLELGDSALYFCASSVGVGGERGETQYFGPGTRLLVL.